A single sample gave rise to the 11 T cell receptor beta chains below, sequenced in a study of blood T cells in healthy people across ages. Primed by a sample-barcoded 5' primer and a J-beta primer mix, a second PCR proceeded for about 6 to 11 cycles. TCRdb redid the calling of the 5' RACE reads with MiXCR, one entry per CDR3 protein. The top ten clones hold around 15% of a sample with hundreds of thousands of distinct CDR3 sequences, around 49% of them seen once. Sample: blood. These receptors came from a man aged 25 to 40 in good health.

Comments on this clonotype: The junction departs from the called germline gene at one end, perhaps through a read error. The chain combines TRBV4-1 with TRBJ2-1; D may be TRBD1 (6 bases). Germline V gene lookup returns CDR1 MGHRA and CDR2 YSYEKL. The CDR3 length is 14 residues. The DNA of the CDR3 is TGCGCCTGCAGCCAGGCCACAGGGAGCCATGAGCAGTTCTTC. This sequence encodes CACSQATGSHEQFF.

A few counts support this clonotype. The chain is built from TRBV2 and TRBJ2-5; tentative D call: TRBD1 (6 bases). This CDR3 is built from 13 residues. Germline CDR1 is SNHLY and CDR2 is FYNNEI. CDR3: CASKGTGMETQYF. DNA for the CDR3: TGTGCTTCGAAGGGAACAGGGATGGAGACCCAGTACTTC.

This clonotype was counted only a few times. The chain is built from TRBV29-1 and TRBJ2-7; 9 nucleotides align to TRBD1. V lost 6 bases, J lost 4 bases, and 10 bases stayed unmatched. The CDR3 runs to 14 residues. CDR1 and CDR2 from the germline V gene are SQVTM and ANQGSEA. CDR3 in DNA: TGCAGCGTCAAACCGGGAGGACAGGGGTACGAGCAGTACTTC. Translation gives CSVKPGGQGYEQYF.

V and J are TRBV7-2 and TRBJ1-5; 7 bases are shared with TRBD1. Germline V gene sequence: CDR1 SGHTA, CDR2 FQGNSA. The J segment lost 6 bases and the V segment lost 5 bases, leaving 7 bases of the junction unmatched. The CDR3 has 14 amino acids. CDR3 in amino acids: CASSLGQAGQPQHF. The CDR3 nucleotides read TGTGCCAGCAGCCTCGGACAGGCGGGTCAGCCCCAGCATTTT.

The chain combines TRBV24-1 with TRBJ2-2; D may be TRBD1 (5 bases). Trimming stripped 8 bases from V and 5 bases from J, with 14 bases between. The germline gives CDR1 KGHDR, CDR2 SFDVKD. This CDR3 comprises 14 residues. DNA of the CDR3: TGTGCCACCAACAATCCGGCAGGGACCGGGGAGCTGTTTTTT. Protein sequence: CATNNPAGTGELFF.

Of note for this clonotype: A read error may produce the germline difference seen at one junction end. The chain has TRBV29-1 and TRBJ2-4; unclear D gene. The CDR3 extends over 11 amino acids. Germline CDR1 reads SQVTM; CDR2 reads ANQGSEA. The chain's CDR3 is CSVAVGHEQHF. The CDR3 bases are TGCAGCGTTGCGGTGGGCCACGAGCAGCACTTC.

The chain has TRBV14 and TRBJ2-1, with D maybe TRBD2 (5 bases). The better agreement between TRBJ2-7 and the DNA end casts doubt on the J call. Germline values: CDR1 SGHDN, CDR2 FVKESK. The CDR3 length is 13 residues. The CDR3 here is CASMRGSNNEQYF. The DNA for the CDR3 is TGTGCCAGCATGCGAGGGTCGAACAATGAGCAGTACTTC.

V usage is TRBV9 and J usage is TRBJ1-2; the match to TRBD1 covers 8 bases. The CDR3 is made up of 16 amino acids. V was clipped by 0 bases and J by 1 base; unmatched bases: 5. Germline loops: CDR1 SGDLS, CDR2 YYNGEE. CDR3 loop: CASSVDRQGNNYGYTF. CDR3 bases: TGTGCCAGCAGCGTAGATCGACAGGGGAATAACTATGGCTACACCTTC.

This clonotype came up once. The chain recombines TRBV27 with TRBJ2-5; the D gene could be TRBD1 or TRBD2 (5 bases each). CDR1 MNHEY and CDR2 SMNVEV come from the germline V gene (reference sequence). The CDR3 sequence is 16 residues long. The ends were cut back, 0 bases at V and 3 bases at J, with 14 bases in the middle. The CDR3 DNA sequence: TGTGCCAGCAGTTTATCTGAGGGGTCGTGGAAAGAGACCCAGTACTTC. Amino acids: CASSLSEGSWKETQYF.

Comments on this clonotype: One end of the junction varies from germline; a read error may be responsible. The rearrangement joins TRBV3-1 to TRBJ2-5; 7 nucleotides match TRBD2. CDR3 length equals 14 residues. In germline, CDR1 is LGHDT, CDR2 YNNKEL (reference sequence). The CDR3: CASSPGTTQETQYF. As DNA, the CDR3 is TGTGCTAGCAGCCCCGGGACTACGCAAGAGACCCAGTACTTC.

This chain joins TRBV5-1 and TRBJ1-6; possibly TRBD1 for D (5 bases). V dropped 4 bases and J dropped 7 bases, with 15 bases sitting between them. The CDR3 is 15 residues long. Germline V lookup: CDR1 SGHRS, CDR2 YFSETQ. The CDR3: CASSPEEGTNSPLHF. The CDR3 DNA reads as TGCGCCAGCAGCCCTGAGGAGGGGACGAATTCACCCCTCCACTTT.